The source of this TCR beta chain is a study of Graves' ophthalmopathy and Graves' hyperthyroidism. Study at large: Investigators collected peripheral blood at initial diagnosis, before any treatment was given.

Exclusion criteria comprised other autoimmune diseases, uncontrolled infections, pregnancy or lactation in patients. Study-level points and caveats: Detection in blood was also observed for most expanded thyroid clonotypes above 0.001 frequency. Ophthalmopathy versus stable hyperthyroidism: 13-signature model gave just under 90% sensitivity, less than 82% specificity.

Note on this clonotype: Antigen specificity is unknown.

RNA transcripts were the template, and TCR beta CDR3 regions were amplified from them. First-round RT-PCR used HTBI primers; second-round multiplex PCR followed. TCRdb re-called the multiplex PCR reads through MiXCR, storing one row per CDR3 protein. This sample has over 650,000 distinct CDR3 sequences, with 35% to 45% found just once. Sample: peripheral blood. The TCR originated in an adult man with Graves' ophthalmopathy.

This CDR3 is CSTEWQGSGNTIYF. The CDR3 bases are TGCAGCACCGAGTGGCAGGGCTCTGGAAACACCATATATTTT. This sequence joins TRBV29-1 and TRBJ1-3; maybe TRBD1 (5 bases). Germline CDR1 and CDR2: SQVTM and ANQGSEA. The CDR3 sequence is 14 residues long. Deletions cut 8 bases from V and 0 bases from J, with 14 bases between.